Each of the 13 T cell receptor beta chains below was sequenced from the same sample in a study of OX40 agonist ivuxolimab in advanced cancers. Libraries were prepared by immunoSEQ multiplex PCR; TCRdb keeps only in-frame clonotypes and omits some of them. The table shows about 80,000 clones, with around 87% occurring only once. The sequencing here drew on CD4+ or CD8+ T cells sorted from blood, taken in a trial of the OX40 agonist ivuxolimab. These receptors originate from an adult with an advanced solid tumor such as melanoma, head and neck, liver or kidney cancer.

Points on this clone: In the same sample, other DNA sequences code for this CDR3. The chain employs TRBV18 and TRBJ2-7, with D perhaps TRBD1 or TRBD2 (5 bases each). CDR3 length equals 14 residues. Germline V gives CDR1 KGHSH, CDR2 LQKENI. The V end lost 1 base, the J end lost 0 bases, and 7 bases lay between the germline ends. DNA for the CDR3: TGTGCCAGCTCACCACAGGGGAGCTCCTACGAGCAGTACTTC. Translated: CASSPQGSSYEQYF.

The rearrangement links TRBV6-6 to TRBJ1-1, with 7 bases fitting TRBD1. With 8 bases clipped from V and 2 bases from J, the junction kept 5 bases outside the gene matches. Germline V lookup: CDR1 MNHNY, CDR2 SVGAGI (reference sequence). The CDR3 spans 13 residues. CDR3 amino acids: CASWTGDNTEAFF. The CDR3, as DNA: TGTGCCAGCTGGACAGGCGATAACACTGAAGCTTTCTTT.

The rearrangement links TRBV4-1 to TRBJ2-1, with TRBD2 identical over 8 bases. The CDR3 length is 16 residues. The V gene end was trimmed by 3 bases and the J gene end by 5 bases; junction bases not matched to a gene: 9. From germline, CDR1 is MGHRA and CDR2 YSYEKL. The CDR3 DNA sequence: TGCGCCAGCAGCCATGGGGGACTAGGAAATAACAATGAGCAGTTCTTC. Residues: CASSHGGLGNNNEQFF.

This clone was found a few times. The chain joins TRBV25-1 to TRBJ2-7; 7 bases match TRBD2. CDR1 is MGHDK, CDR2 SYGVNS, per germline. There are 17 residues in the CDR3. Unmatched junction bases numbered 19, after V lost 7 bases and J lost 4 bases. Written as DNA, the CDR3 is TGTGCCAGCAAACCTAGCGGAGCCTCACCGGACTTATACGAGCAGTACTTC. It specifies CASKPSGASPDLYEQYF.

The chain employs TRBV27 and TRBJ2-7, with D tentatively TRBD1 or TRBD2 (5 bases each). Germline values: CDR1 MNHEY, CDR2 SMNVEV (reference sequence). V was cut by 4 bases and J by 2 bases, with 15 bases left in between. This CDR3 is built from 15 residues. CDR3 sequence: CASSSPGTQTYEQYF. CDR3 DNA: TGTGCCAGCAGTTCCCCCGGGACGCAGACCTACGAGCAGTACTTC.

The rearrangement uses TRBV5-1 and TRBJ2-4; D may be TRBD1 or TRBD2 (5 bases each). V lost 3 bases to trimming and J lost 3 bases, with 16 bases between them. Looked up from germline, CDR1 is SGHRS and CDR2 is YFSETQ. The CDR3 consists of 16 residues. CDR3 bases: TGCGCCAGCAGCTATGAAGGCCCGGGGCTCAAAAACATTCAGTACTTC. Translating gives CASSYEGPGLKNIQYF.

This clone was recorded once. The rearrangement uses TRBV5-1 and TRBJ2-2; D is uncertain. The germline V and J ends were trimmed by 0 bases and 4 bases, with 7 bases remaining between them. Germline CDR1 is SGHRS and CDR2 is YFSETQ. This CDR3 comprises 14 residues. The CDR3 sequence: CASSLARATGELFF. CDR3 sequence (DNA): TGCGCCAGCAGCTTGGCACGGGCCACCGGGGAGCTGTTTTTT.

The chain uses TRBV6-5 and TRBJ2-5; 11 positions agree with TRBD2. The CDR3 runs 15 residues. The trim removed 7 bases at V and 5 bases at J, leaving 9 bases unmatched. CDR1 and CDR2 (germline): MNHEY, SVGAGI. CDR3: CASTKTSGDRETQYF. CDR3 sequence (DNA): TGTGCCAGCACCAAGACTAGCGGGGATCGGGAGACCCAGTACTTC.

The V call is TRBV2, the J call TRBJ2-2; D gene uncertain. Germline CDR1 is SNHLY and CDR2 is FYNNEI. V shed 7 bases and J shed 6 bases, with 18 bases lying between them. CDR3 length equals 15 residues. DNA of the CDR3: TGTGCCAGCACTAGAAGGCGCGAATTGGCCGGGGAGCTGTTTTTT. Encoded protein: CASTRRRELAGELFF. Full variable domain (remainder filled in from reference TRBV2 and TRBJ2-2): EPEVTQTPSHQVTQMGQEVILRCVPISNHLYFYWYRQILGQKVEFLVSFYNNEISEKSEIFDDQFSVERPDGSNFTLKIRSTKLEDSAMYFCASTRRRELAGELFFGEGSRLTVL.

This clone rates as medium-sized (0.01 to 0.1%). This rearrangement joins TRBV5-1 to TRBJ1-2, with TRBD1 identical over 7 bases. The germline gives CDR1 SGHRS, CDR2 YFSETQ. The V and J ends lost 4 bases and 8 bases, in that order; junction bases with no gene match: 11. The CDR3 runs to 14 residues. This CDR3 is CASSINRQGSGYTF. The CDR3 DNA reads as TGCGCCAGCAGCATTAATCGACAGGGATCGGGCTACACCTTC. Supplemented by reference TRBV5-1 and TRBJ1-2, the full variable domain reads KAGVTQTPRYLIKTRGQQVTLSCSPISGHRSVSWYQQTPGQGLQFLFEYFSETQRNKGNFPGRFSGRQFSNSRSEMNVSTLELGDSALYLCASSINRQGSGYTFGSGTRLTVV.

The J gene is TRBJ1-2, the V gene TRBV2; TRBD1 matches at 7 bases. V shed 6 bases, J shed 13 bases, and the junction held 11 bases outside the gene matches. The germline V gene has CDR1 SNHLY and CDR2 FYNNEI. There are 12 residues in the CDR3. CDR3 sequence reads: CASRLQDRVGTF. The CDR3 DNA follows: TGTGCCAGCAGACTCCAAGACAGGGTTGGCACCTTC.

The genes are TRBV5-6 and TRBJ2-5; D tentatively fits TRBD1 or TRBD2 (5 bases each). This CDR3 is built from 17 residues. V lost 3 bases and J 2 bases, leaving 20 bases between the germline ends. Germline CDR1 is SGHDT and CDR2 is YYEEEE. CDR3 coding DNA: TGTGCCAGCAGCTCCACTATCCAGGGAGATGGGCAAGAGACCCAGTACTTC. Translating gives CASSSTIQGDGQETQYF.

Details on this clone: One end of the junction is discordant with germline, which a read error may explain. V and J are TRBV15 and TRBJ2-2; 10 bases fit TRBD2. The germline gives CDR1 LNHNV, CDR2 YYDKDF (reference sequence). The CDR3 covers 12 residues. The CDR3 DNA is TGTGCCACCAGAAGCGGGAGGGCTTCGGCGGTTTTT. Translating it yields CATRSGRASAVF.